Described below is a single T cell receptor beta chain sequence and its context. This sample is drawn from a study of PD-1 blockade in classical Hodgkin lymphoma. Every patient experienced relapse after autologous stem cell transplantation, and brentuximab vedotin exposure varied. The assay was immunoSEQ multiplex PCR, and TCRdb's table has in-frame clones only and misses some. The sample consists of about 97,000 clones, around 80% of them appearing once. V was pared by 5 bases and J by 1 base, with 14 bases between. Per the germline V gene, CDR1 is SGHVS and CDR2 is FNYEAQ. This CDR3 region has 15 residues.

This TCR came from a human donor with classical Hodgkin lymphoma. This chain uses TRBV7-6 with TRBJ1-1; no clear D. This specimen consisted of peripheral blood mononuclear cells (PBMCs), obtained at baseline. The DNA for the CDR3 is TGTGCCAGCAGCCCCCGCCCCGTTGGGAACACTGAAGCTTTCTTT. This gives the protein CASSPRPVGNTEAFF.